This TCR beta chain stems from a study of T cell changes during pregnancy in multiple sclerosis. This clone was recorded once. Trimming pared 5 bases from V and 0 bases from J, leaving 11 bases between. The CDR3 runs 14 residues. From germline, CDR1 is SGHNT and CDR2 YENEEA. Profiling relied on immunoSEQ multiplex PCR, and the TCRdb table lists in-frame clones only, not all of them. The sample consists of more than 35,000 clones, over 80% of them appearing once. This sequence was found in a female donor in good health, enrolled as a control in a pregnancy study. The sample was CD4+ T cells from peripheral blood mononuclear cells, taken in the third trimester of pregnancy. The chain employs TRBV11-3 and TRBJ2-7; perhaps TRBD2 as D (5 bases). The CDR3: CASSPGLSSYEQYF. The CDR3 DNA reads TGTGCCAGCAGCCCCGGACTGAGCTCCTACGAGCAGTACTTC.